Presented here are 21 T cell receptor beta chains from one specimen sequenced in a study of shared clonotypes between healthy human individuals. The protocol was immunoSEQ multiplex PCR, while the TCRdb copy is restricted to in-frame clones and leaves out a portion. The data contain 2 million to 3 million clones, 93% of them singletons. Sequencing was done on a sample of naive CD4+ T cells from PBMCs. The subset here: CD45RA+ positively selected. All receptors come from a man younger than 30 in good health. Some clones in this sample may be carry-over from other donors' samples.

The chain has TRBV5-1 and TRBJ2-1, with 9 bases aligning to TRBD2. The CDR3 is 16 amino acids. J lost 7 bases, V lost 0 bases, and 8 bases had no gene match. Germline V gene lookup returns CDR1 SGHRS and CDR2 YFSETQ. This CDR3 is CASSLGAGGNGNEQFF. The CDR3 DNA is TGCGCCAGCAGCTTGGGGGCGGGAGGGAACGGGAATGAGCAGTTCTTC.

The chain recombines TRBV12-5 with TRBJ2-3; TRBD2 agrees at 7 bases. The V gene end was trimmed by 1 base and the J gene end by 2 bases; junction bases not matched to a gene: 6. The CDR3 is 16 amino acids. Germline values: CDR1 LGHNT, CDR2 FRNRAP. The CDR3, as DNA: TGTGCTAGTGGTTTGGGAAGCGGGATTGTCACAGATACGCAGTATTTT. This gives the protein CASGLGSGIVTDTQYF.

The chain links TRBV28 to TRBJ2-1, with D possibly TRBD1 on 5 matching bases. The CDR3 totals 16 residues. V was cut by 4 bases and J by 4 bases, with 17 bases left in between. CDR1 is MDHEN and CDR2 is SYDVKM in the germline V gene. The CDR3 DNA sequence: TGTGCCAGCAGTTCGTCTTCAGGGCCTGGTTACAATGAGCAGTTCTTC. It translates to CASSSSSGPGYNEQFF.

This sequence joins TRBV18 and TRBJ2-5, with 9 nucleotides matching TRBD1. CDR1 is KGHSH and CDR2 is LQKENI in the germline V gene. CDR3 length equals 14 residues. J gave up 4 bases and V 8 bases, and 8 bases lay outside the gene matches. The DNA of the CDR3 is TGTGCCAGCCATAACAGGGGGCAGGGAGAGACCCAGTACTTC. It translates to CASHNRGQGETQYF. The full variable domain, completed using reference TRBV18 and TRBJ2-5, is NAGVMQNPRHLVRRRGQEARLRCSPMKGHSHVYWYRQLPEEGLKFMVYLQKENIIDESGMPKERFSAEFPKEGPSILRIQQVVRGDSAAYFCASHNRGQGETQYFGPGTRLLVL.

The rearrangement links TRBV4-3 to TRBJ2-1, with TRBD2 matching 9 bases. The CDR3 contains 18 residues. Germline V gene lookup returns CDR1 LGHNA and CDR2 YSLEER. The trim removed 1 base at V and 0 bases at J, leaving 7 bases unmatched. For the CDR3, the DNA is TGCGCCAGCAGCCAAGGCCGTGGGCGGGGGGGCTCCTACAATGAGCAGTTCTTC. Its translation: CASSQGRGRGGSYNEQFF.

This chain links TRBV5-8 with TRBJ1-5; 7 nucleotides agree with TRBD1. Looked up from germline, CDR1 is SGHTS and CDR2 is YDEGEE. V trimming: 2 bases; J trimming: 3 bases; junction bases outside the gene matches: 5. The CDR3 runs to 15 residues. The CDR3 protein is CASSFQGQANQPQHF. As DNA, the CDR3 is TGTGCCAGCAGCTTTCAAGGACAGGCCAATCAGCCCCAGCATTTT.

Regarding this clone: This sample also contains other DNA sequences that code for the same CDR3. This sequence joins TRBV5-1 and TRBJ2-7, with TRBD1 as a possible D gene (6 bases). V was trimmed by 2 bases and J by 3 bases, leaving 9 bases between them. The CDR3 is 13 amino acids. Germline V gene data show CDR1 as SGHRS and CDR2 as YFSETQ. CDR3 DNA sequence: TGCGCCAGCAGCTTCGACAGGAGCTACGAGCAGTACTTC. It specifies CASSFDRSYEQYF.

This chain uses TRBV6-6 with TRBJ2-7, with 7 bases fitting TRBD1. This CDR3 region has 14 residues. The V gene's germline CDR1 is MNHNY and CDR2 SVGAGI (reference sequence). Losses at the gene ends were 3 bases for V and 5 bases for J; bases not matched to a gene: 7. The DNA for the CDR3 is TGTGCCAGCAGTTATCAGAAGGGGGCGGACGAGCAGTACTTC. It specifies CASSYQKGADEQYF.

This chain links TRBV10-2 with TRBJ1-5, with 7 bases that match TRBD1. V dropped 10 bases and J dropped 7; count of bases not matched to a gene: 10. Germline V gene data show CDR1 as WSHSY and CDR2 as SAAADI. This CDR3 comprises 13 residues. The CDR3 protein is CATHTGAWQPQHF. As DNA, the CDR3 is TGCGCCACACATACAGGGGCTTGGCAGCCCCAGCATTTT.

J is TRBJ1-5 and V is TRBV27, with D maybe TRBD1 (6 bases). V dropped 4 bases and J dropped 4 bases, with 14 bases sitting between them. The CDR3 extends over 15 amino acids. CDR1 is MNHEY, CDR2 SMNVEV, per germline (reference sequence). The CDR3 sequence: CASSSYRALNQPQHF. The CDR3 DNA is TGTGCCAGCAGTTCCTACAGGGCCCTTAATCAGCCCCAGCATTTT.

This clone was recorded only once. Here the CDR3 DNA reads TGTGCCAGCAGATCAATCCGGACAGGGGGAGAGACCCAGTACTTC. This translates into CASRSIRTGGETQYF. The chain combines TRBV2 with TRBJ2-5; 10 bases are shared with TRBD1. CDR3 length: 15 residues. Trimming cost V 6 bases and J 4 bases; bases outside gene matches: 8. Germline V lookup: CDR1 SNHLY, CDR2 FYNNEI.

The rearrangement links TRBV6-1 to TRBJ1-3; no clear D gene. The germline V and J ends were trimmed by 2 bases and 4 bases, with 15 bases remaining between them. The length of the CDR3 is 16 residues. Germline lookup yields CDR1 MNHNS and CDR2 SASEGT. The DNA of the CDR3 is TGTGCCAGCAGTGAACGTCCAGGCTCGGGCGGAAACACCATATATTTT. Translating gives CASSERPGSGGNTIYF.

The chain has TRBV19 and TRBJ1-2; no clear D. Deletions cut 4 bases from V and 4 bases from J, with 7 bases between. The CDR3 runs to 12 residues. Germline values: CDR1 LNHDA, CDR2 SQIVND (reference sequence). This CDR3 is CASSRSSYGYTF. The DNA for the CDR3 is TGTGCCAGTAGTAGGTCTTCCTATGGCTACACCTTC.

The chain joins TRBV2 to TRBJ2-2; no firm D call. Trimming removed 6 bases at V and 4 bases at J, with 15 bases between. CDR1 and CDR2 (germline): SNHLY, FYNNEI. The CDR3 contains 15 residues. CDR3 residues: CASRLMGGSTGELFF. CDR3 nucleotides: TGTGCCAGCAGACTAATGGGCGGCAGCACCGGGGAGCTGTTTTTT.

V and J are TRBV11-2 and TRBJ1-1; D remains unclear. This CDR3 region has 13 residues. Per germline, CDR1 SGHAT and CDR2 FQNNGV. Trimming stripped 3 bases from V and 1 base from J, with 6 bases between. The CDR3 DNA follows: TGTGCCAGCAGCTTTACCGAGAACACTGAAGCTTTCTTT. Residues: CASSFTENTEAFF.

CDR3 nucleotide sequence: TGTGCCAGCAGTTTTAGGCTGCCATACAATGAGCAGTTCTTC. Encoded protein: CASSFRLPYNEQFF. The chain uses TRBV27 and TRBJ2-1; D is undetermined. This CDR3 has 14 residues. Trimming took off 3 bases at V and 4 bases at J, with 10 bases between the two ends. Germline CDR1 MNHEY, CDR2 SMNVEV (reference sequence).

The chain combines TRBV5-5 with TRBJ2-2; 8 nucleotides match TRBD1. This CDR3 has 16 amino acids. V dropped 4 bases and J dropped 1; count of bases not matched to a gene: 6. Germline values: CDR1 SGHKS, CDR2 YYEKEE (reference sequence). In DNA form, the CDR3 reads TGTGCCAGCAGCCCGCGAGGGACAGGGAACACCGGGGAGCTGTTTTTT. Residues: CASSPRGTGNTGELFF.

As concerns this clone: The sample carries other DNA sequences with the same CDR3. CDR3 sequence reads: CASRQGPYEQYF. CDR3 sequence (DNA): TGTGCCAGCCGACAGGGCCCTTACGAGCAGTACTTC. This chain links TRBV6-5 with TRBJ2-7, with 7 bases aligning to TRBD1. The CDR3 is made up of 12 amino acids. J was trimmed by 4 bases and V by 8 bases; bases with no gene match: 5. CDR1 and CDR2 (germline): MNHEY, SVGAGI.

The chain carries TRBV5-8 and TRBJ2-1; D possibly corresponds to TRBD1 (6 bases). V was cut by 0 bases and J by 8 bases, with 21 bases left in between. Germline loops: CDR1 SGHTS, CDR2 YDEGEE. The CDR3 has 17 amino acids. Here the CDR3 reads CASSLDGTLGFLDEQFF. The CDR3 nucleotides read TGTGCCAGCAGCTTGGATGGGACACTGGGGTTTTTGGATGAGCAGTTCTTC.

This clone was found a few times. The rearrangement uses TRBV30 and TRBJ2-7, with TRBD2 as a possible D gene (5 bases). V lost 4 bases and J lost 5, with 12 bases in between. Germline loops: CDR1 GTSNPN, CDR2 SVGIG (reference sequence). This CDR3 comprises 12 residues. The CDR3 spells CAWNPFGDEQYF. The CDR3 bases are TGTGCCTGGAACCCCTTCGGGGACGAGCAGTACTTC.

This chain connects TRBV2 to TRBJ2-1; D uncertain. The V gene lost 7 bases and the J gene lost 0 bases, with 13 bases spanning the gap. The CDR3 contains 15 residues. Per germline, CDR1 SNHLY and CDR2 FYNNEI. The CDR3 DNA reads TGTGCCAGCATTTGGGCTCGGAGCTCCTACAATGAGCAGTTCTTC. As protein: CASIWARSSYNEQFF.